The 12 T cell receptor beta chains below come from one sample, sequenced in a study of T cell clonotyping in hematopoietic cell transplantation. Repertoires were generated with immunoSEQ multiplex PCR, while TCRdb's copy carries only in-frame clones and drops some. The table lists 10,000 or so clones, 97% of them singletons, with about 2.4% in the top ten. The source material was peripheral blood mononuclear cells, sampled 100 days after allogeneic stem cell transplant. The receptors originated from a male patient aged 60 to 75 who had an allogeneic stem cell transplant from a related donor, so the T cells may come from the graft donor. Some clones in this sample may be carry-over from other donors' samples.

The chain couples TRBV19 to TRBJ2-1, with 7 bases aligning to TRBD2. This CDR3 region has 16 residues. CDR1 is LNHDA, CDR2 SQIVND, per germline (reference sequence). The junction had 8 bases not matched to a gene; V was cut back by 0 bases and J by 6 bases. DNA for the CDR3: TGTGCCAGTAGTATAGATTCGGCGGGCGGGAGCAATGAGCAGTTCTTC. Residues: CASSIDSAGGSNEQFF. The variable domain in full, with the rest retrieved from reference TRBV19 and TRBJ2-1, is DGGITQSPKYLFRKEGQNVTLSCEQNLNHDAMYWYRQDPGQGLRLIYYSQIVNDFQKGDIAEGYSVSREKKESFPLTVTSAQKNPTAFYLCASSIDSAGGSNEQFFGPGTRLTVL.

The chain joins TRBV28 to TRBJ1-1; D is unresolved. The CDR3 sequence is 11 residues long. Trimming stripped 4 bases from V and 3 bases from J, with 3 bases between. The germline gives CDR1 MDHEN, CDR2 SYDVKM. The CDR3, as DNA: TGTGCCAGCAGTTCCTACACTGAAGCTTTCTTT. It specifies CASSSYTEAFF.

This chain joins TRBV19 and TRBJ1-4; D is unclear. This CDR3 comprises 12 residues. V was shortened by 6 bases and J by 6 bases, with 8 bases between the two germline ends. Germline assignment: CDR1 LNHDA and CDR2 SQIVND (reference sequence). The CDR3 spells CASRNKHEKLFF. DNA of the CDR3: TGTGCCAGTAGGAATAAGCATGAAAAACTGTTTTTT.

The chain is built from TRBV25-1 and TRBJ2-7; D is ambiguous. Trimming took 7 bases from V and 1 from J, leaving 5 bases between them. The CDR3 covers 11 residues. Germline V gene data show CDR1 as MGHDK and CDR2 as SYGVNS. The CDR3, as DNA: TGTGCCAGCAAAAATTCCTACGAGCAGTACTTC. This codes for CASKNSYEQYF.

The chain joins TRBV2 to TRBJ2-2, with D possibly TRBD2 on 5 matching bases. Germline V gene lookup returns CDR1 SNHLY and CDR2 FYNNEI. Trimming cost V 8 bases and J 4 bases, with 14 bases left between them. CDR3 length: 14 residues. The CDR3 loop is CASLRAWGTGELFF. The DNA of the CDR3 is TGTGCCAGCCTGAGGGCTTGGGGCACCGGGGAGCTGTTTTTT.

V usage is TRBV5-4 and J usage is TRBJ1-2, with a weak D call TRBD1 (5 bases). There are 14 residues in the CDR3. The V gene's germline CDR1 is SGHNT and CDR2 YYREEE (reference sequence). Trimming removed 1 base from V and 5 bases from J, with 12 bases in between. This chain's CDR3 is CASSLRRTPYGYTF. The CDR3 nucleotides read TGTGCCAGCAGCTTGAGACGGACACCGTATGGCTACACCTTC.

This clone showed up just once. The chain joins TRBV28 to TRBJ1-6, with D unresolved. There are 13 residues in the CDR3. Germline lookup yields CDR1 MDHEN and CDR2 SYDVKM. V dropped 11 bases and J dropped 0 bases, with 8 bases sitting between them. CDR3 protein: CAGCLSYNSPLHF. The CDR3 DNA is TGTGCCGGGTGTCTCTCCTATAATTCACCCCTCCACTTT.

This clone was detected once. The DNA of the CDR3 is TGTGCCAGCAGCCAAATGATATCCCATTCACCCTACGAGCAGTACTTC. Translation gives CASSQMISHSPYEQYF. The rearrangement links TRBV27 to TRBJ2-7; unclear D gene. Per the germline V gene, CDR1 is MNHEY and CDR2 is SMNVEV (reference sequence). V lost 6 bases, J lost 2 bases, and 20 bases lay in between. This CDR3 has 16 residues.

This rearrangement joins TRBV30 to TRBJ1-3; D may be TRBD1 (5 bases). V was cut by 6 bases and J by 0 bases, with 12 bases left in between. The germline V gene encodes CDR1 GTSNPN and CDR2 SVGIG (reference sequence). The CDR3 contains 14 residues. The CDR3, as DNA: TGTGCCTGTCCGGGACTCCCCTCTGGAAACACCATATATTTT. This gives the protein CACPGLPSGNTIYF.

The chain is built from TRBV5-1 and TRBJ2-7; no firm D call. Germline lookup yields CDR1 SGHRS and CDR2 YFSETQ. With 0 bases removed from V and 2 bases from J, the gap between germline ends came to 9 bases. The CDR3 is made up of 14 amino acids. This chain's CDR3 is CASSLGEVAYEQYF. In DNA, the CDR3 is TGCGCCAGCAGCTTGGGTGAGGTCGCCTACGAGCAGTACTTC.

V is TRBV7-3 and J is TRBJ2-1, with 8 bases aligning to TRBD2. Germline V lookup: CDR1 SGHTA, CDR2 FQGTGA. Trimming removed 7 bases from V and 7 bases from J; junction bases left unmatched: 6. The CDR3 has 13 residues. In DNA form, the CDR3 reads TGTGCCAGCATTGCGGCGGGGGGTAATGAGCAGTTCTTC. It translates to CASIAAGGNEQFF.

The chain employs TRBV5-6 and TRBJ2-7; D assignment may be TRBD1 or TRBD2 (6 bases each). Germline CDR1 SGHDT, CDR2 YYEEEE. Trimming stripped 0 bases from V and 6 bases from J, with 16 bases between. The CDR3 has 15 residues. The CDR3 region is CASSLVGGRGVEQYF. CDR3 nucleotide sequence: TGTGCCAGCAGCTTGGTAGGGGGGCGAGGGGTCGAGCAGTACTTC.